This TCR beta chain was sequenced for a study of cytomegalovirus exposure and HLA in healthy donors. General study findings and limits: Some TCR beta chains (around 160 of them) were listed as cytomegalovirus-associated.

The table came from immunoSEQ multiplex PCR; TCRdb's copy has only in-frame clones and leaves some out. In the table there are 110,000 or so clones, approximately 91% of which are singletons. Concerning this clone itself: Its matching antigen is unknown.

This CDR3 spans 13 amino acids. CDR1 and CDR2 (germline): LNHDA, SQIVND (reference sequence). V was pared by 10 bases and J by 1 base, with 11 bases between. The chain is built from TRBV19 and TRBJ2-1, with D possibly matching TRBD1 (6 bases). The sequencing sample was made of PBMCs. This TCR was recovered from a young man in good health and CMV-seropositive. CDR3: CATRQESYNEQFF. The CDR3 nucleotides read TGTGCCACTCGACAGGAGTCCTACAATGAGCAGTTCTTC. Supplemented by reference TRBV19 and TRBJ2-1, the full variable domain reads DGGITQSPKYLFRKEGQNVTLSCEQNLNHDAMYWYRQDPGQGLRLIYYSQIVNDFQKGDIAEGYSVSREKKESFPLTVTSAQKNPTAFYLCATRQESYNEQFFGPGTRLTVL.